The clone carrying this TCR beta chain was observed at least ten times. The CDR3 consists of 15 residues. The V and J ends lost 4 bases and 4 bases respectively, with 14 bases between them. The germline V gene has CDR1 LGHDT and CDR2 YNNKEL (reference sequence). This sample is drawn from a study of early T cells in non-severe SARS-CoV-2 infection. Study background: The input, bulk RNA from unsorted whole blood, was sequenced, and chains were unpaired.

Attachment of unique molecular identifiers was made to individual cDNA molecules. From the 5' RACE reads, TCRdb called clonotypes with MiXCR, one entry per CDR3 protein. The sample carries 100,000 to 130,000 distinct CDR3 sequences, 9% to 13% recorded once. The chain employs TRBV3-1 and TRBJ2-1; D is unresolved. Sequenced sample: whole blood. This receptor was taken from an adult who was a healthcare worker with PCR-confirmed SARS-CoV-2 infection or an uninfected control (not recorded which). CDR3 loop: CASSPDRFPYNEQFF. DNA for the CDR3: TGTGCCAGCAGCCCCGACCGATTTCCTTACAATGAGCAGTTCTTC.